This entry lists 16 T cell receptor beta chains sequenced from one sample in a study of blood T cells in healthy people across ages. For the second PCR, which ran for 7 to 11 cycles, a sample-barcoded 5' primer and a J-beta primer mix were used. TCRdb itself ran the 5' RACE reads through MiXCR, one entry per CDR3 protein. This sample has about 650,000 distinct CDR3 sequences, with around 52% found just once. The sequencing sample was made of blood. These receptors all come from a woman aged 80 or over in good health.

The chain couples TRBV19 to TRBJ1-2, with D maybe TRBD1 (5 bases). V was trimmed by 3 bases and J by 7 bases, leaving 21 bases between them. Germline loops: CDR1 LNHDA, CDR2 SQIVND (reference sequence). The CDR3 runs 16 residues. CDR3: CASSIRDLAVSPGYTF. The DNA for the CDR3 is TGTGCCAGTAGTATCCGGGACCTTGCCGTTAGTCCTGGCTACACCTTC.

This clonotype appeared many times. The chain employs TRBV29-1 and TRBJ2-1; 9 positions agree with TRBD1. J was trimmed by 4 bases and V by 7 bases; bases with no gene match: 5. The CDR3 runs to 13 residues. The germline gives CDR1 SQVTM, CDR2 ANQGSEA. The CDR3: CSATGGGYNEQFF. CDR3 coding DNA: TGCAGCGCCACAGGGGGCGGGTACAATGAGCAGTTCTTC.

As DNA, the CDR3 is TGTGCCAGCAGTCCCGGGAGGCTCTACGAGCAGTACTTC. Protein sequence: CASSPGRLYEQYF. The chain recombines TRBV21-1 with TRBJ2-7; TRBD1, the table's D call, lacks a check against the DNA. TRBV21-1 is reported as a pseudogene. This CDR3 has 13 amino acids.

This clonotype was observed many times. The chain links TRBV6-5 to TRBJ2-1; TRBD1 matches 7 bases. J was trimmed by 9 bases and V by 0 bases; bases with no gene match: 11. The CDR3 runs to 16 residues. The V gene's germline CDR1 is MNHEY and CDR2 SVGAGI. CDR3 DNA: TGTGCCAGCAGTTACTCCGGGACAGACGGTGCGGGTGAGCAGTTCTTC. Its translation is CASSYSGTDGAGEQFF.

This chain connects TRBV3-1 to TRBJ2-1; TRBD2 aligns across 12 bases. The germline CDR1 and CDR2 sequences are LGHDT and YNNKEL (reference sequence). V trimming: 5 bases; J trimming: 6 bases; junction bases outside the gene matches: 8. CDR3 length: 16 residues. CDR3 nucleotides: TGTGCCAGCAGCGGGCGACTAGCGGGAGAAGGCAATGAGCAGTTCTTC. Translation: CASSGRLAGEGNEQFF.

This rearrangement joins TRBV5-1 to TRBJ1-1, with no clear D. This CDR3 is built from 14 residues. Germline V CDR1 and CDR2: SGHRS, YFSETQ. V was trimmed by 2 bases and J by 6 bases, leaving 14 bases between them. CDR3 residues: CASSFGNLIPEAFF. The CDR3 DNA is TGCGCCAGCAGCTTTGGTAATTTGATCCCTGAAGCTTTCTTT. The entire variable domain, with the rest obtained from reference TRBV5-1 and TRBJ1-1, is as follows: KAGVTQTPRYLIKTRGQQVTLSCSPISGHRSVSWYQQTPGQGLQFLFEYFSETQRNKGNFPGRFSGRQFSNSRSEMNVSTLELGDSALYLCASSFGNLIPEAFFGQGTRLTVV.

The chain couples TRBV7-2 to TRBJ1-6, with a tentative D call TRBD1 (5 bases). The CDR3 runs to 14 residues. V was shortened by 5 bases and J by 7 bases, with 12 bases between the two germline ends. In germline, CDR1 is SGHTA, CDR2 FQGNSA. This CDR3 is CASSVNPGNSPLHF. The CDR3 DNA sequence: TGTGCCAGCAGCGTAAACCCAGGGAATTCACCCCTCCACTTT. Looking up the rest from reference TRBV7-2 and TRBJ1-6 gives the full variable domain: GAGVSQSPSNKVTEKGKDVELRCDPISGHTALYWYRQSLGQGLEFLIYFQGNSAPDKSGLPSDRFSAERTGGSVSTLTIQRTQQEDSAVYLCASSVNPGNSPLHFGNGTRLTVT.

This clonotype was counted ten times or more. CDR3 coding DNA: TGCAGCGTCCAACCCGGAGGGACAGCACCTACTACCTCCTACAATGAGCAGTTCTTC. This codes for CSVQPGGTAPTTSYNEQFF. The V call is TRBV29-1, the J call TRBJ2-1; maybe TRBD1 (7 bases). Between the trimmed V and J ends, which lost 6 bases and 0 bases, there was a span of 27 bases. The CDR3 is 19 residues long. The germline V gene has CDR1 SQVTM and CDR2 ANQGSEA.

A note on this clonotype: A much more abundant neighbour one base away suggests this may be a read error. The chain has TRBV6-1 and TRBJ2-2; 10 nucleotides line up with TRBD2. This CDR3 comprises 17 residues. CDR1 and CDR2 from the germline V gene are MNHNS and SASEGT. The CDR3 here is CASSRSSGSTNTGELVF. In nucleotides, the CDR3 is TGTGCCAGCAGCCGCTCTAGCGGGAGTACGAACACCGGGGAGCTGGTTTTT.

Only a few counts were recorded for this clonotype. The chain couples TRBV5-1 to TRBJ1-2, with 12 bases identical to TRBD1. CDR1 and CDR2 (germline): SGHRS, YFSETQ. Trimming at V came to 0 bases and at J to 7 bases, leaving 4 bases not matched to a gene. There are 15 residues in the CDR3. The CDR3 nucleotides are TGCGCCAGCAGCTTGGCCGGGACAGGGGGCTTTGGCTACACCTTC. Translating it yields CASSLAGTGGFGYTF. Looking up the rest from reference TRBV5-1 and TRBJ1-2 gives the full variable domain: KAGVTQTPRYLIKTRGQQVTLSCSPISGHRSVSWYQQTPGQGLQFLFEYFSETQRNKGNFPGRFSGRQFSNSRSEMNVSTLELGDSALYLCASSLAGTGGFGYTFGSGTRLTVV.

This clonotype was detected once. The chain employs TRBV20-1 and TRBJ2-7; D gene ambiguous. This CDR3 has 12 residues. CDR1 and CDR2 (germline): DFQATT, SNEGSKA (reference sequence). The ends were cut back, 2 bases at V and 3 bases at J, with 8 bases in the middle. The CDR3 reads CSARSQNYEQYF. The CDR3 DNA sequence: TGCAGTGCTAGATCCCAGAACTACGAGCAGTACTTC.

The V gene is TRBV28, the J gene TRBJ2-5; D might be TRBD1 (5 bases). V gave up 2 bases and J gave up 5 bases, with 15 bases separating them. Germline loops: CDR1 MDHEN, CDR2 SYDVKM. The CDR3 is made up of 15 amino acids. The CDR3 DNA is TGTGCCAGCAGTTTAGAGCGACAGTTTGGGGAGACCCAGTACTTC. Translation gives CASSLERQFGETQYF.

The chain employs TRBV6-1 and TRBJ2-1; 9 bases line up with TRBD1. The CDR3 is 12 residues long. V was clipped by 11 bases and J by 12 bases; unmatched bases: 11. Germline V gene lookup returns CDR1 MNHNS and CDR2 SASEGT. The CDR3 coding sequence is TGTGCCTCGCGGACAGGGGATTGTAGGCAGTTCTTC. This gives the protein CASRTGDCRQFF.

On this clonotype itself: A read error is possible here, since a much larger clone lies one base away. The rearrangement joins TRBV20-1 to TRBJ1-6; no clear D. CDR3 length: 15 residues. The germline V gene encodes CDR1 DFQATT and CDR2 SNEGSKA (reference sequence). CDR3 sequence: CSAPTVNSYNSPLNF. The CDR3, as DNA: TGCAGTGCTCCGACTGTTAACTCCTATAATTCACCCCTCAACTTT.

This clonotype was seen once. A clone one base away is much larger, so this may be a read error. The V call is TRBV20-1, the J call TRBJ2-3; no definite D call. Germline values: CDR1 DFQATT, CDR2 SNEGSKA (reference sequence). The CDR3 consists of 14 residues. CDR3 coding DNA: TGCAGTGCTAGATCACAATTCCCCACAGATATGCAGTATTTT. Translated: CSARSQFPTDMQYF.

This chain joins TRBV6-6 and TRBJ1-2; D perhaps matches TRBD1 (5 bases). Germline CDR1 reads MNHNY; CDR2 reads SVGAGI (reference sequence). CDR3 length equals 15 residues. V was clipped by 6 bases and J by 2 bases, with 16 bases between them. CDR3 bases: TGTGCCAGCAGCCTCGCCGCGACAGTGAACTATGGCTACACCTTC. Translation: CASSLAATVNYGYTF.